Listed below are T cell receptor beta chains from one sample, sequenced in a study of T-cell memory formation after mild COVID-19. Via MiXCR, TCRdb re-called the 5' RACE reads, giving one row per CDR3 protein. The sample holds tens of thousands of distinct CDR3 sequences, over 6.5% seen once. The sample taken for sequencing was PBMCs or a T cell subset sorted from them (not recorded which). These receptors were obtained from an adult who had mild COVID-19 (a few samples of this study predate the infection). Cell type and time point are not known. Both conserved end residues are part of each CDR3. Each record gives: J gene, D gene, clone size, V gene, CDR3 protein, CDR3 DNA. A D gene is named only where the DNA matches it firmly. The listing skips clone size in some rows; elsewhere it reads once, few, many or a size class.

>TRBJ1-1|-|-|TRBV20-1
CSASSQLRWNTEAFF
TGCAGTGCTAGTTCCCAGCTCCGGTGGAACACTGAAGCTTTCTTT
>TRBJ2-1|TRBD2|few|TRBV4-2
CASSQDRASGYNEQFF
TGTGCCAGCAGCCAAGATCGGGCTAGCGGGTACAATGAGCAGTTCTTC
>TRBJ2-3|TRBD1|-|TRBV9
CASSYTSGGEADTQYF
TGTGCCAGCAGCTATACCTCAGGGGGCGAGGCAGATACGCAGTATTTT
>TRBJ2-3|TRBD1|few|TRBV15
CATSSPGQGGDTQYF
TGTGCCACCAGCAGTCCGGGACAGGGTGGTGATACGCAGTATTTT
>TRBJ2-1|TRBD2|few|TRBV7-2
CASVINSGREGIGYNEQFF
TGTGCCAGCGTCATTAATAGCGGGAGGGAGGGGATCGGGTACAATGAGCAGTTCTTC
>TRBJ1-5|-|many|TRBV12-3/TRBV12-4
CASSLADRGNQPQHF
TGTGCCAGCAGTTTAGCGGACCGTGGCAATCAGCCCCAGCATTTT
>TRBJ2-7|TRBD2|many|TRBV27
CASSLTSGRGYEQYF
TGTGCCAGCAGTTTAACTAGCGGGAGAGGGTACGAGCAGTACTTC
>TRBJ2-7|-|many|TRBV18
CASSPTASYEQYF
TGTGCCAGCTCACCGACAGCCTCCTACGAGCAGTACTTC
>TRBJ2-1|TRBD2|many|TRBV3-1
CASSRVRGGYNEQFF
TGTGCCTCTTCGCGGGTGCGGGGGGGATACAATGAGCAGTTCTTC
>TRBJ2-7|-|many|TRBV23-1
CASSQSTSAQIPYEQYF
TGCGCCAGCAGTCAATCGACGAGTGCCCAGATACCCTACGAGCAGTACTTC
>TRBJ2-1|-|-|TRBV6-2/TRBV6-3
CASSYRGRGPEQFF
TGTGCCAGCAGTTACCGCGGCCGTGGGCCTGAGCAGTTCTTC
>TRBJ2-1|-|many|TRBV7-2
CASSFRTNNEQFF
TGTGCCAGCAGCTTCCGGACTAACAATGAGCAGTTCTTC
>TRBJ2-5|-|few|TRBV20-1
CSASQETQYF
TGCAGTGCCAGTCAAGAGACCCAGTACTTC
>TRBJ1-1|-|few|TRBV4-2
CASSQDTNTEAFF
TGTGCCAGCAGCCAGGACACGAACACTGAAGCTTTCTTT
>TRBJ2-4|-|few|TRBV19
CASSIPGQSIQYF
TGTGCCAGTAGTATACCCGGACAGTCAATTCAGTACTTC
>TRBJ1-2|-|-|TRBV6-1
CASSGNRTPRGYTF
TGTGCCAGCAGTGGGAACAGGACGCCGAGAGGCTACACCTTC
>TRBJ2-7|-|many|TRBV12-3/TRBV12-4
CASSGDRSYEQYF
TGTGCCAGCAGTGGTGACCGCTCCTACGAGCAGTACTTC
>TRBJ1-2|-|-|TRBV11-2
CASSLEAEISGYTF
TGTGCCAGCAGCTTAGAAGCGGAAATAAGCGGCTACACCTTC
>TRBJ2-1|-|-|TRBV20-1
CSATRQFF
TGCAGTGCAACTAGGCAGTTCTTC
>TRBJ2-1|TRBD2|many|TRBV5-6
CASSLDSGRLYNEQFF
TGTGCCAGCAGCTTGGATAGCGGGAGGCTCTACAATGAGCAGTTCTTC
>TRBJ2-7|-|few|TRBV6-1
CASSEAGYEQYF
TGTGCCAGCAGTGAAGCAGGCTACGAGCAGTACTTC
>TRBJ1-2|-|-|TRBV2
CASRQFSGGYTF
TGTGCCAGCAGGCAGTTTAGTGGTGGCTACACCTTC
>TRBJ2-1|-|-|TRBV11-3
CASSGRDGVGNEQFF
TGTGCCAGCAGCGGCCGGGACGGGGTGGGCAATGAGCAGTTCTTC
>TRBJ2-7|-|many|TRBV21-1
CASSPHPTPAEFSYEQYF
TGTGCCAGCAGCCCCCACCCTACACCTGCCGAATTTTCCTACGAGCAGTACTTC
>TRBJ2-3|TRBD2|many|TRBV6-2/TRBV6-3
CASSYGLAGAPQYF
TGTGCCAGCAGTTATGGTCTAGCGGGAGCTCCGCAGTATTTT
>TRBJ1-6|-|-|TRBV6-1
CASSERITLHF
TGTGCCAGCAGTGAACGGATAACCCTCCACTTT
>TRBJ2-2|-|-|TRBV6-1
CASSPGQTGGELFF
TGTGCCAGCAGTCCCGGGCAAACGGGTGGGGAGCTGTTTTTT
>TRBJ2-5|TRBD2|many|TRBV5-6
CASTLGLAGGETQYF
TGTGCCAGCACCTTGGGACTAGCGGGAGGAGAGACCCAGTACTTC
>TRBJ1-1|-|-|TRBV2
CASRRAGTLNTEAFF
TGTGCCAGCAGGCGCGCAGGGACGTTGAACACTGAAGCTTTCTTT
>TRBJ2-7|-|-|TRBV14
CASSRARDSEQYF
TGTGCCAGCAGCCGGGCCAGGGATAGCGAGCAGTACTTC
>TRBJ2-3|-|medium-sized|TRBV7-8
CASSSSQGTQYF
TGTGCCAGCAGCTCCTCACAGGGAACGCAGTATTTT
>TRBJ1-5|-|-|TRBV21-1
CASSKIGQDPRECNQPQHF
TGTGCCAGCAGCAAAATAGGGCAGGATCCCCGAGAATGCAATCAGCCCCAGCATTTT
>TRBJ1-5|-|few|TRBV6-6
CASPPRGEENQPQHF
TGTGCCAGCCCTCCCCGAGGGGAGGAAAATCAGCCCCAGCATTTT
>TRBJ2-5|-|many|TRBV12-3/TRBV12-4
CASMRGGAETQYF
TGTGCCAGCATGAGGGGGGGGGCGGAGACCCAGTACTTC
>TRBJ2-2|-|few|TRBV7-6
CASSPVGGNTGELFF
TGTGCCAGCAGCCCGGTCGGCGGTAACACCGGGGAGCTGTTTTTT
>TRBJ1-1|-|few|TRBV7-3
CASSLKGGGTEAFF
TGTGCCAGCAGCTTAAAGGGCGGGGGGACTGAAGCTTTCTTT
>TRBJ2-6|-|many|TRBV24-1
CATSDSGYGGANVLTF
TGTGCCACCAGTGATTCGGGGTATGGTGGGGCCAACGTCCTGACTTTC
>TRBJ2-1|TRBD2|medium-sized|TRBV5-5
CASSFGTSGYNEQFF
TGTGCCAGCAGCTTCGGGACTAGCGGATACAATGAGCAGTTCTTC
>TRBJ2-3|-|many|TRBV25-1
CASSVTTTDTQYF
TGTGCCAGCAGTGTAACAACCACAGATACGCAGTATTTT
>TRBJ2-3|-|few|TRBV20-1
CSAFRPHRTDTQYF
TGCAGTGCTTTCCGGCCTCATAGGACAGATACGCAGTATTTT
>TRBJ1-6|TRBD1|-|TRBV7-9
CASSSTGQSQNSPLHF
TGTGCCAGCAGCTCTACGGGACAGAGCCAAAATTCACCCCTCCACTTT
>TRBJ2-1|TRBD2|-|TRBV5-5
CASSLSLAGGFNEQFF
TGTGCCAGCAGCTTGAGCCTAGCGGGAGGGTTCAATGAGCAGTTCTTC
>TRBJ1-2|TRBD1|-|TRBV7-9
CASSLQGESYGYTF
TGTGCCAGCAGCTTACAGGGGGAGAGCTATGGCTACACCTTC
>TRBJ2-2|TRBD1|many|TRBV3-1
CASSPGQGSTGELFF
TGTGCCAGCAGCCCGGGACAGGGATCCACCGGGGAGCTGTTTTTT
>TRBJ2-5|TRBD1|many|TRBV12-3/TRBV12-4
CASRSGTVISQETQYF
TGTGCCAGCCGATCCGGGACAGTAATAAGCCAAGAGACCCAGTACTTC
>TRBJ2-3|-|few|TRBV30
CAWSSLKPDTQYF
TGTGCCTGGAGTTCGTTAAAGCCAGATACGCAGTATTTT
>TRBJ1-1|-|many|TRBV14
CASSQLQKSGEAFF
TGTGCCAGCAGCCAACTTCAGAAGAGTGGTGAAGCTTTCTTT
>TRBJ2-7|-|many|TRBV7-2
CASSYQRGSSYEQYF
TGTGCCAGCAGCTATCAACGAGGGAGCTCCTACGAGCAGTACTTC
>TRBJ2-5|TRBD2|many|TRBV4-2
CASSQSPRTSGETQYF
TGTGCCAGCAGCCAAAGTCCCAGGACTAGCGGAGAGACCCAGTACTTC
>TRBJ2-7|TRBD1|many|TRBV5-1
CASSLVGRGHEQYF
TGCGCCAGCAGCTTGGTAGGCAGGGGGCACGAGCAGTACTTC
>TRBJ2-7|TRBD2|many|TRBV6-6
CASKGRGDRSYEQYF
TGTGCCAGTAAGGGGCGGGGGGATAGGTCCTACGAGCAGTACTTC
>TRBJ2-1|-|-|TRBV7-2
CASSLIWSNEQFF
TGTGCCAGCAGCTTGATATGGTCCAATGAGCAGTTCTTC
>TRBJ2-5|-|many|TRBV10-3
CAISKDSQETQYF
TGTGCCATCAGTAAGGACAGCCAAGAGACCCAGTACTTC